One and the same sample provided the 10 T cell receptor beta chains below, sequenced in a study of T cells after somatic rescue of genetic block. Method: immunoSEQ multiplex PCR; TCRdb's copy keeps in-frame clones and lacks some. The data contain 70,000 or so clones, approximately 90% of them singletons. The sample consisted of peripheral blood mononuclear cells (PBMCs). The origin of the receptors is a man aged 35 to 55.

V gene TRBV19 combines with J gene TRBJ2-2; 8 bases fit TRBD2. The CDR3 has 15 amino acids. With V trimmed by 9 bases and J by 7 bases, 13 bases remained unmatched. Germline CDR1 and CDR2: LNHDA and SQIVND (reference sequence). The CDR3 DNA follows: TGTGCCAGCTCAACTAGCGGAGTGCCAGGCGGGGAGCTGTTTTTT. Its translation is CASSTSGVPGGELFF.

J is TRBJ2-7 and V is TRBV5-1; D not resolved. V was trimmed by 1 base and J by 1 base, leaving 9 bases between them. This CDR3 region has 14 residues. CDR1 and CDR2 (germline): SGHRS, YFSETQ. CDR3 sequence reads: CASSLQPSSYEQYF. The DNA for the CDR3 is TGCGCCAGCAGCTTGCAACCCTCGTCCTACGAGCAGTACTTC. The full variable domain, its missing parts supplied by reference TRBV5-1 and TRBJ2-7, is KAGVTQTPRYLIKTRGQQVTLSCSPISGHRSVSWYQQTPGQGLQFLFEYFSETQRNKGNFPGRFSGRQFSNSRSEMNVSTLELGDSALYLCASSLQPSSYEQYFGPGTRLTVT.

The rearrangement links TRBV7-9 to TRBJ2-6; D is uncertain. Germline values: CDR1 SEHNR, CDR2 FQNEAQ (reference sequence). The CDR3 sequence is 16 residues long. Trimming stripped 2 bases from V and 2 bases from J, with 10 bases between. CDR3 loop: CASSLSAGAGANVLTF. CDR3 nucleotide sequence: TGTGCCAGCAGCTTATCTGCCGGAGCTGGGGCCAACGTCCTGACTTTC.

The rearrangement links TRBV19 to TRBJ1-6, with TRBD1 as a possible D gene (5 bases). The V and J ends lost 9 bases and 5 bases respectively, with 20 bases between them. The CDR3 sequence is 16 residues long. Germline assignment: CDR1 LNHDA and CDR2 SQIVND (reference sequence). CDR3 sequence: CASHDRLVVDNSPLHF. DNA of the CDR3: TGTGCCAGCCATGACAGACTTGTGGTCGATAATTCACCCCTCCACTTT. Using reference TRBV19 and TRBJ1-6 for the parts outside the CDR3, the full variable domain is DGGITQSPKYLFRKEGQNVTLSCEQNLNHDAMYWYRQDPGQGLRLIYYSQIVNDFQKGDIAEGYSVSREKKESFPLTVTSAQKNPTAFYLCASHDRLVVDNSPLHFGNGTRLTVT.

The chain joins TRBV1 to TRBJ2-1; the table's D call TRBD2 went unverified against the DNA. TRBV1 is recorded as a pseudogene. The CDR3 consists of 14 residues. This chain's CDR3 is CTKTKRGDYNEQFF. CDR3 nucleotides: TGCACCAAGACGAAGCGGGGTGACTACAATGAGCAGTTCTTC.

V and J are TRBV29-1 and TRBJ2-1; D may be TRBD2 (6 bases). CDR3 length equals 15 residues. Between the trimmed V and J ends, which lost 3 bases and 1 base, there was a span of 13 bases. Germline values: CDR1 SQVTM, CDR2 ANQGSEA. CDR3 residues: CSVENQEGSYNEQFF. The CDR3 nucleotides read TGCAGCGTTGAGAACCAGGAGGGGTCCTACAATGAGCAGTTCTTC.

The chain carries TRBV9 and TRBJ2-1; 7 bases are a match to TRBD1. The CDR3 is 15 residues long. The V gene's germline CDR1 is SGDLS and CDR2 YYNGEE. The V segment lost 0 bases and the J segment 4 bases; nucleotides outside the gene matches: 4. Here the CDR3 DNA reads TGTGCCAGCAGCGTAGACAGGGGCACTTACAATGAGCAGTTCTTC. As protein: CASSVDRGTYNEQFF.

V usage is TRBV5-5 and J usage is TRBJ1-4; 7 positions agree with TRBD1. The germline CDR1 and CDR2 sequences are SGHKS and YYEKEE (reference sequence). The V and J ends lost 0 bases and 0 bases, in that order; junction bases with no gene match: 2. This CDR3 is built from 16 residues. This chain's CDR3 is CASSLGQGATNEKLFF. In DNA, the CDR3 is TGTGCCAGCAGCTTGGGGCAGGGGGCAACTAATGAAAAACTGTTTTTT.

The genes are TRBV5-1 and TRBJ2-7; D ambiguous. The germline V and J ends were trimmed by 2 bases and 2 bases, with 8 bases remaining between them. Germline assignment: CDR1 SGHRS and CDR2 YFSETQ. The CDR3 is 13 residues long. CDR3 DNA sequence: TGCGCCAGCAGCTTAACCGCTACCTACGAGCAGTACTTC. This sequence encodes CASSLTATYEQYF.

This chain links TRBV5-1 with TRBJ2-7, with D tentatively TRBD2 (5 bases). Germline V lookup: CDR1 SGHRS, CDR2 YFSETQ. CDR3 size: 13 residues. The V and J ends lost 2 bases and 7 bases respectively, with 13 bases between them. DNA for the CDR3: TGCGCCAGCAGCTTAGCGACCCGGAGGGAGCAGTACTTC. Amino acids: CASSLATRREQYF.